Described below is a single T cell receptor beta chain sequence and its context. The CDR3 runs to 17 residues. V gave up 9 bases and J gave up 1 base, with 19 bases separating them. The germline CDR1 and CDR2 sequences are MDHEN and SYDVKM. The entry originates in a study of blood T cell repertoires in COVID-19. Resolution of symptoms, clearance, or two negative PCRs was present in recovered Cohort 3 donors. Per the authors' pipeline: Estimates of nucleated cell counts were drawn from the amplification of reference gene primers. Measured with immunoSEQ multiplex PCR; TCRdb has only the in-frame clones, and not every one. The D gene and trimming were derived from the DNA, and the V and J assignments and clone size from that table. The sample lists 150,000 to 200,000 clones; approximately 80% were seen once.

The receptor was derived from a man aged 50 or older who had recovered from COVID-19. Sequenced: PBMCs or T cells enriched from blood (not recorded which). This chain joins TRBV28 and TRBJ2-6; a weak D match, TRBD1 (6 bases). The CDR3 spells CARPHRVSRSGANVLTF. The CDR3 bases are TGTGCCAGACCTCACAGGGTGTCGAGGTCTGGGGCCAACGTCCTGACTTTC.